The source of this TCR beta chain is a study of post-analysis software for immune sequencing data (dated by TCRdb to between 2015 and 2017). A note on the overall study: Disease courses on record covered relapsing-remitting, secondary progressive and progressive-relapsing multiple sclerosis, though some patients had no subtype annotation. The patient repertoires were set against 10 to 11 previously published healthy control repertoires from donors whose ages ranged from roughly 6 to 25 years. A subset of samples was prepared in parallel using single-end sample barcoding, then pooled and co-amplified after Illumina adapter ligation. Study-level results and caveats: Strong co-clustering of samples prepared in the same batch was shown by direct clustering with F measure, prompting a batch-effect correction. The multiple sclerosis patient group was slightly younger than the control group. Multiple sclerosis patients had significantly lower normalized Chao1 diversity than controls, a result that suggests substantial peripheral T-cell clonal expansion. Significantly higher frequencies in patients than in controls were found for roughly five TRBV segments, including TRBV5-6, TRBV5-1 and TRBV20-1.

To demonstrate the VDJtools post-analysis software, the study profiled TCR beta repertoires from the peripheral blood of about 13 young patients with multiple sclerosis. Multiple sclerosis patients were children and adolescents aged about 6 to 16 years. Trimming removed 5 bases from V and 0 bases from J; the gene matches leave 10 bases unexplained. There are 19 amino acids in the CDR3, from cysteine to phenylalanine inclusive. Only the CDR3 part of the read is kept: 57 bases, read in frame from the first base. The germline V gene provides CDR1 SGHAT and CDR2 FQNNGV. The library was made by PCR. The sequencing machine was an Illumina HiSeq 2500. To reduce PCR and sequencing biases, unique molecular identifiers were incorporated into the TCR beta cDNA libraries. About 0.5 million cDNA molecules were obtained for every 1 to 10 million input T cells, so each molecule roughly corresponded to one T cell. The same protocol used for the earlier healthy control dataset was applied to prepare and sequence the patient libraries. Samples belonging to the same batch were prepared together, multiplexed and sequenced on a shared HiSeq lane. In the paper's pipeline: MIGEC was used to process the raw barcoded reads, and molecular identifier groups with only a single read were discarded before consensus assembly and CDR3 extraction. VDJtools was used for post-analysis of the clonotype tables, with diversity normalized by down-sampling every dataset to the smallest sample size. Repertoire overlap clustering matched CDR3 amino acid but not nucleotide sequences to correct batch-related cross-sample contamination. TCRdb reworked the public reads: Q25 trimming with fastp, MiXCR clone assembly, productive beta chains retained. Here each entry gathers all rows of one CDR3 protein and keeps the most common genes and DNA. The V and J calls were not made by the authors but by TCRdb's processing. The sample table lists roughly 800,000 distinct CDR3 sequences, roughly 30% of them with a count of one. The ten largest clones represent roughly 0.54% of the sample.

There are a few counts of this clonotype. The antigen this receptor binds is unknown. Nothing much larger sits one base from this clone, and base qualities are not available. This receptor chain uses TRBV11-2 and TRBJ2-1; TRBD2 agrees with 13 junctional bases. This receptor was taken from a girl aged 5-17 years with multiple sclerosis. Specimen: blood. The CDR3: CASSQQGTSGDPSYNEQFF. The bases read TGTGCCAGCAGCCAACAAGGGACTAGCGGGGACCCCTCCTACAATGAGCAGTTCTTC.